This TCR beta chain came from a study of T-cell reconstitution after alpha-beta-depleted transplantation in children. Construction of the TCRbeta library involved unique molecular identifiers. Each CDR3 protein is one row after TCRdb ran MiXCR on the PCR reads. The sample has approximately 800,000 distinct CDR3 sequences; 15% to 20% are singletons. This clonotype was recorded many times. The CDR3 loop spans 14 amino acids. V gave up 3 bases and J gave up 9 bases, with 15 bases separating them. The material was PBMCs, mostly from graft donor cells, obtained 360 days after TCRalphabeta/CD19-depleted stem cell transplant. This clonotype originated in a male patient younger than 18 who had a stem cell transplant for acute lymphoblastic leukemia, so the T cells may come from the graft donor. The chain uses TRBV12-3 or TRBV12-4 and TRBJ2-1; TRBD2 is a possible D gene (5 bases). The CDR3 is CASSLEVHYSEQFF. CDR3 in DNA: TGTGCCAGCAGTTTGGAGGTCCATTATAGTGAGCAGTTCTTC.